This TCR beta chain was profiled in a study of regulatory T cells in long-lasting Graves disease. Overall study: Graves' patients who were just diagnosed had used antithyroid drugs for under 3 months.

This clonotype was observed many times. What it binds is unknown. HTBI primers from iRepertoire and Arm-PCR of CDR3 regions yielded the TCR beta libraries. Original processing methods: Sequenced samples collectively carried around 60 TRBV and some 15 TRBJ segments. TCRdb passed the multiplex PCR reads through MiXCR, listing each CDR3 protein once. Clone size and V and J calls follow TCRdb, not the original study. The sample shows 500,000 or so distinct CDR3 sequences, roughly 15% of them seen only once. The CDR3 consists of 12 residues. CDR1 KGHDR and CDR2 SFDVKD come from the germline V gene. V lost 2 bases to trimming and J lost 7 bases, with 6 bases between them. Study-level points and caveats: Less diverse TCR repertoires were seen in persistent Graves' patients than in newly diagnosed ones.

As for time point: newly diagnosed GD, antithyroid drugs for less than 3 months. With RNA extracted from PBMCs as input, the TCR library was made. This sample was shared with a second study, whose subject was T cells in Graves' hyperthyroidism and ophthalmopathy. As reported in that work: The TCR CDR3 first-round RT-PCR relied on the HTBI primer set.

This rearrangement joins TRBV24-1 to TRBJ2-3; D is unclear. The sequencing used peripheral blood mononuclear cells (PBMCs), collected at new diagnosis, from a patient treated with antithyroid drugs. The origin of this receptor is a man aged 35 to 55 with Graves disease. This chain's CDR3 is CATSDSSYTQYF. As DNA, the CDR3 is TGTGCCACCAGTGATTCTTCGTATACGCAGTATTTT.